Sequencing of this TCR beta chain was carried out in a study of PD-L1 blockade in urothelial cancer. Overall study: Blood analyses occurred 3 weeks (second dose) and 6 weeks post treatment start.

The CDR3 covers 16 residues. Trimming cost V 1 base and J 5 bases; bases outside gene matches: 7. In germline, CDR1 is MGHRA, CDR2 YSYEKL. Time point meaning: pretreatment peripheral blood. Templates that were synthetic TCR analogs were spiked into each PCR. The protocol was immunoSEQ multiplex PCR, while the TCRdb copy is restricted to in-frame clones and leaves out a portion. The sample has roughly 20,000 clones, around nine tenths seen once. The starting material was PBMCs, obtained around atezolizumab (anti-PD-L1) treatment. The chain links TRBV4-1 to TRBJ1-2, with 10 bases matching TRBD1. This clonotype originated in a man between 65 and 80 years old with urothelial cancer. CDR3 nucleotides: TGCGCCAGCAGCCAAGTCGGGGACAGGGGACGATATGGCTACACCTTC. Protein sequence: CASSQVGDRGRYGYTF.